Presented here are 10 T cell receptor beta chains from one specimen sequenced in a study of blood T cell repertoires in COVID-19 (dated by TCRdb to the early 2020s). Libraries came from the immunoSEQ multiplex PCR assay. The immuneACCESS repertoire file appears here via TCRdb, limited to in-frame rearrangements. These files lack a portion of the clones; in checked studies, under half of the deficit traces to unresolved V genes, and the cause of the others is not known. Across this sample there are about 43,000 clones, with 86% seen only once. Just under 8.5% of the sample belongs to the ten largest clones. Sequencing was carried out using peripheral blood. The receptors were sampled from a man aged 60-69 years with active COVID-19.

The chain is built from TRBV28 and TRBJ2-5; 10 bases map to TRBD2. The CDR3 is 14 amino acids. J was trimmed by 3 bases and V by 3 bases; bases with no gene match: 1. CDR1 and CDR2 (germline): MDHEN, SYDVKM. The CDR3 is CASSFLAGEETQYF. The CDR3 DNA is TGTGCCAGCAGTTTTCTAGCGGGAGAAGAGACCCAGTACTTC.

The chain joins TRBV7-2 to TRBJ1-5; no reliable D call. Trimming pared 3 bases from V and 7 bases from J, leaving 13 bases between. Germline V gene sequence: CDR1 SGHTA, CDR2 FQGNSA. The CDR3 has 14 amino acids. CDR3 protein: CASSFSRTHQPQHF. DNA of the CDR3: TGTGCCAGCAGCTTTTCCAGAACCCACCAGCCCCAGCATTTT.

The chain uses TRBV5-6 and TRBJ1-1; maybe TRBD1 (5 bases). The CDR3 extends over 14 amino acids. Germline V gives CDR1 SGHDT, CDR2 YYEEEE. V lost 3 bases and J lost 7, with 16 bases in between. For the CDR3, the DNA is TGTGCCAGCAGCTATGGGAATCTCAGGGATGAAGCTTTCTTT. Translating gives CASSYGNLRDEAFF.

This clone is a singleton in its sample. The chain recombines TRBV5-4 with TRBJ1-4; D is unclear. Germline assignment: CDR1 SGHNT and CDR2 YYREEE (reference sequence). V was trimmed by 5 bases and J by 4 bases, leaving 9 bases between them. The CDR3 extends over 13 amino acids. The CDR3 reads CASRGGLNEKLFF. The CDR3 DNA reads as TGTGCCAGCAGGGGAGGGCTTAATGAAAAACTGTTTTTT. Supplemented by reference TRBV5-4 and TRBJ1-4, the full variable domain reads ETGVTQSPTHLIKTRGQQVTLRCSSQSGHNTVSWYQQALGQGPQFIFQYYREEENGRGNFPPRFSGLQFPNYSSELNVNALELDDSALYLCASRGGLNEKLFFGSGTQLSVL.

The V call is TRBV11-3, the J call TRBJ2-1; the match to TRBD2 covers 8 bases. Per the germline V gene, CDR1 is SGHNT and CDR2 is YENEEA. J lost 8 bases, V lost 1 base, and 7 bases had no gene match. The length of the CDR3 is 15 residues. CDR3 sequence: CASSLADGRGYEQFF. CDR3 bases: TGTGCCAGCAGCTTAGCGGACGGGAGGGGGTATGAGCAGTTCTTC.

This chain connects TRBV6-2 or TRBV6-3 to TRBJ2-2; 7 bases map to TRBD2. The trim removed 4 bases at V and 7 bases at J, leaving 6 bases unmatched. CDR3 length: 14 amino acids. CDR1 is MNHEY and CDR2 is SVGEGT in the germline V gene. The DNA for the CDR3 is TGTGCCAGCAGTTGGGCGGGAGCGGTCGGGGAGCTGTTTTTT. Protein: CASSWAGAVGELFF.

The rearrangement uses TRBV7-9 and TRBJ1-1, with 7 bases that match TRBD1. Germline values: CDR1 SEHNR, CDR2 FQNEAQ (reference sequence). J gave up 7 bases and V 3 bases, and 5 bases lay outside the gene matches. This CDR3 contains 13 residues. The CDR3 DNA follows: TGTGCCAGCAGCTTGGGACAGAGAAATGAAGCTTTCTTT. It codes for CASSLGQRNEAFF.

This clone has a handful of counts. The rearrangement uses TRBV6-2 or TRBV6-3 and TRBJ2-3; 11 bases agree with TRBD2. The CDR3 sequence is 16 residues long. Germline-derived CDR1 and CDR2 are MNHEY and SVGEGT. V lost 4 bases, J lost 5 bases, and 8 bases stayed unmatched. Here the CDR3 reads CASSSRLAGHEDTQYF. The DNA of the CDR3 is TGTGCCAGCAGTTCCAGACTAGCGGGACACGAAGATACGCAGTATTTT.

Only a few counts were recorded for this clone. V gene TRBV7-8 combines with J gene TRBJ2-7; D is uncertain. Germline loops: CDR1 SGHVS, CDR2 FQNEAQ. The V end lost 3 bases, the J end lost 3 bases, and 6 bases lay between the germline ends. The CDR3 runs to 12 residues. Here the CDR3 DNA reads TGTGCCAGCAGCTTTCGCGGCTACGAGCAGTACTTC. It codes for CASSFRGYEQYF.

The chain combines TRBV6-4 with TRBJ2-3; 8 nucleotides line up with TRBD2. The CDR3 extends over 15 amino acids. Germline lookup yields CDR1 MRHNA and CDR2 SNTAGT. With 8 bases clipped from V and 5 bases from J, the junction kept 12 bases outside the gene matches. The CDR3 region has the DNA TGTGCCAGCTCAAAGGAGGCGGGAGGAGAAGATACGCAGTATTTT. Translation: CASSKEAGGEDTQYF.